The 3 T cell receptor beta chains listed next were all sequenced from one sample in a study of T cell changes during pregnancy in multiple sclerosis. The method was immunoSEQ multiplex PCR; TCRdb's version includes in-frame clones alone and lacks a portion of them. Of about 100,000 clones in the sample, roughly 92% are singletons; the top ten hold 0.78%. The sequencing used peripheral blood, collected in the third trimester of pregnancy. The receptors originated from a female donor in good health, enrolled as a control in a pregnancy study.

The chain has TRBV11-1 and TRBJ2-7, with D perhaps matching TRBD1 (6 bases). This CDR3 has 14 residues. With 2 bases removed from V and 2 bases from J, the gap between germline ends came to 10 bases. The germline V gene has CDR1 SGHAT and CDR2 FQDESV (reference sequence). CDR3 coding DNA: TGTGCCAGCAGCTTACTACAGGGTCCCTACGAGCAGTACTTC. This gives the protein CASSLLQGPYEQYF.

This chain joins TRBV27 and TRBJ2-1; TRBD1 aligns across 7 bases. The CDR3 has 14 residues. Germline V gives CDR1 MNHEY, CDR2 SMNVEV (reference sequence). With 11 bases clipped from V and 7 bases from J, the junction kept 14 bases outside the gene matches. For the CDR3, the DNA is TGTGCCGCGTGCGGGCAGGGGGATCGGAATGAGCAGTTCTTC. Its protein is CAACGQGDRNEQFF.

The V gene is TRBV4-3, the J gene TRBJ2-1, with 7 bases lining up with TRBD2. Germline-derived CDR1 and CDR2 are LGHNA and YSLEER. The CDR3 totals 14 residues. J gave up 9 bases and V 1 base, and 6 bases lay outside the gene matches. In nucleotides, the CDR3 is TGCGCCAGCAGCCAAGTCCCCTCGGGGGGTGAGCAGTTCTTC. Translated: CASSQVPSGGEQFF.